This record concerns one T cell receptor beta chain sequence. Its matching antigen is unknown. This sample was included in a study of beta chain features in type 1 diabetes. Study findings and constraints: Moderately but significantly shorter TCRB CDR3s were found in Type 1 diabetes patients in all four CD4+ subsets.

The sequenced template was cDNA made from the entire isolated RNA. The assay was immunoSEQ multiplex PCR, and TCRdb's table has in-frame clones only and misses some. The table records approximately 150,000 clones, around an eighth of them present only once. The CDR3 totals 10 residues. Trimming shortened V by 10 bases and J by 2 bases, and 5 bases separated the two germline ends. CDR1 is MDHEN and CDR2 is SYDVKM in the germline V gene. The chain recombines TRBV28 with TRBJ2-5; no clear D. This TCR was sampled from a man between 18 and 35 years old with type 1 diabetes. Material for sequencing was central memory CD4+ T cells from blood. The CDR3 protein is CATEQETQYF. The CDR3 region has the DNA TGTGCCACCGAACAAGAGACCCAGTACTTC.